This T cell receptor (beta chain) was recorded in a study of blood T cell repertoires in COVID-19. In the source study's methods: Amplified reference gene primers provided the basis for estimating nucleated cell counts. Sequencing used immunoSEQ multiplex PCR; TCRdb keeps in-frame clones, though not all of them. From that table come the V and J calls and clone size; the DNA was used to work out D and trimming. The sample includes 70,000 to 90,000 clones, around 88% of them seen just once. Trimming removed 4 bases at V and 3 bases at J, with 11 bases between. The CDR3 totals 14 residues. CDR1 is SGHNT and CDR2 is YYREEE in the germline V gene (reference sequence).

This rearrangement joins TRBV5-4 to TRBJ2-1; a weak D match, TRBD2 (5 bases). This clonotype was obtained from a man in his fifties or sixties with acute or convalescent COVID-19. Sequencing was carried out using peripheral blood. The CDR3: CASSPRGNYNEQFF. The CDR3 coding sequence is TGTGCCAGCAGCCCCAGAGGGAACTACAATGAGCAGTTCTTC.